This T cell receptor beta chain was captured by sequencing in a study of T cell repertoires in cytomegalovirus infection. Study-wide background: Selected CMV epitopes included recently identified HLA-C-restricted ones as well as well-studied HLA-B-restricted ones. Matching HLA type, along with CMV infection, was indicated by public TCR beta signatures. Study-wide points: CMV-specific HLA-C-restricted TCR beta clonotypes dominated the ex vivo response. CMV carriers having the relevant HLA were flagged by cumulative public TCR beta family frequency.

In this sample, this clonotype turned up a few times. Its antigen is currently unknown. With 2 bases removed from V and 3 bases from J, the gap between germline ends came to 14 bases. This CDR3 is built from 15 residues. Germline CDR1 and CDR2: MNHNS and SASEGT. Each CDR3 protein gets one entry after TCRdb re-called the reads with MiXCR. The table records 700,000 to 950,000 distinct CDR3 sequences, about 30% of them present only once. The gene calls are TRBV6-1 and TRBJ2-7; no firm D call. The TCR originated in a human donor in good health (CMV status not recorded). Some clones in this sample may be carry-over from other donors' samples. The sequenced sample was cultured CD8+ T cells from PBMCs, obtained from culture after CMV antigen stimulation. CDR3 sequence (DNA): TGTGCCAGCAGTGAACTCGATGAACCTAGCTACGAGCAGTACTTC. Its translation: CASSELDEPSYEQYF.